This TCR beta chain was captured in a study of TIL therapy for anti-PD-1-resistant metastatic lung cancer. Study context: Patients then received nivolumab; progressors got lymphodepletion, TIL and IL-2. Tumors had a median PD-L1 proportion score of about 6%. By whole-exome sequencing, median non-synonymous tumor mutation burden was less than 1.8 mutations per megabase.

With 2 bases removed from V and 6 bases from J, the gap between germline ends came to 9 bases. Germline V gene sequence: CDR1 SGHNT, CDR2 YYREEE (reference sequence). The length of the CDR3 is 12 residues. Time point described: pre-treatment sample, taken before nivolumab and TIL therapy. Sequencing used immunoSEQ v3. Survey-level samples got 2 million to 2.5 million read pairs; deep-level samples got about 5-6 million. The assay was immunoSEQ multiplex PCR, and TCRdb's table has in-frame clones only and misses some. The profile shows 35,000 to 55,000 clones, around 80% of them singletons. The receptor was derived from a man in his 70s with non-small cell lung cancer. The rearrangement uses TRBV5-4 and TRBJ2-7; no definite D call. This specimen consisted of blood, obtained at baseline. The CDR3 is CASSFGLSEQYF. CDR3 sequence (DNA): TGTGCCAGCAGCTTCGGCTTGTCCGAGCAGTACTTC. The entire variable domain, with the rest obtained from reference TRBV5-4 and TRBJ2-7, is as follows: ETGVTQSPTHLIKTRGQQVTLRCSSQSGHNTVSWYQQALGQGPQFIFQYYREEENGRGNFPPRFSGLQFPNYSSELNVNALELDDSALYLCASSFGLSEQYFGPGTRLTVT.